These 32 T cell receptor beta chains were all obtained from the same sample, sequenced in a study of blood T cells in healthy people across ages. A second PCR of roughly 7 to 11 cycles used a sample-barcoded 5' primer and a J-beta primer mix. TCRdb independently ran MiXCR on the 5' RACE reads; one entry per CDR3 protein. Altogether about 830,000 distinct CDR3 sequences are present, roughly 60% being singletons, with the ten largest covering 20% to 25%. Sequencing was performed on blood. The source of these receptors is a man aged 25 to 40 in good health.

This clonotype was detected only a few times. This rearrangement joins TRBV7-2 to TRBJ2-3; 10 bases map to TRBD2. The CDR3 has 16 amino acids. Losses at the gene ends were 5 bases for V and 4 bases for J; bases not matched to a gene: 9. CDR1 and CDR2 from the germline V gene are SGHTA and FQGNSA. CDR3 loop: CASSHYASGSADTQYF. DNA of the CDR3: TGTGCCAGCAGCCATTACGCTAGCGGGAGTGCAGATACGCAGTATTTT.

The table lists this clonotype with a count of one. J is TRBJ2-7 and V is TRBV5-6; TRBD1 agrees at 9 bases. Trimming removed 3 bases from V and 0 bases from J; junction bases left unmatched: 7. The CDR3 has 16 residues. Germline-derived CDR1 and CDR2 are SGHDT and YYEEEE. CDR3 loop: CASSWLRDRDSYEQYF. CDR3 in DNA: TGTGCCAGCAGCTGGCTCCGGGACAGGGACTCCTACGAGCAGTACTTC.

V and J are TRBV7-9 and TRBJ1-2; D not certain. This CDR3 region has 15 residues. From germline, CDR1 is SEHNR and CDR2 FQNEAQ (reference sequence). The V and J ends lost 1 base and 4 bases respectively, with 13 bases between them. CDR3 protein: CASSLGMIDTYGYTF. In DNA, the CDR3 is TGTGCCAGCAGCTTAGGTATGATAGATACCTATGGCTACACCTTC. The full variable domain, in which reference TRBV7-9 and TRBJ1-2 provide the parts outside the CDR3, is DTGVSQNPRHKITKRGQNVTFRCDPISEHNRLYWYRQTLGQGPEFLTYFQNEAQLEKSRLLSDRFSAERPKGSFSTLEIQRTEQGDSAMYLCASSLGMIDTYGYTFGSGTRLTVV.

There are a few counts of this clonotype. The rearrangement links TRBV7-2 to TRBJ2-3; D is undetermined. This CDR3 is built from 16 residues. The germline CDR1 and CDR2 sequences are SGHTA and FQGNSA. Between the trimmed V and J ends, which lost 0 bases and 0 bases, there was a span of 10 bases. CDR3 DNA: TGTGCCAGCAGCTTAGCGGTGCATTCAAGCACAGATACGCAGTATTTT. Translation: CASSLAVHSSTDTQYF.

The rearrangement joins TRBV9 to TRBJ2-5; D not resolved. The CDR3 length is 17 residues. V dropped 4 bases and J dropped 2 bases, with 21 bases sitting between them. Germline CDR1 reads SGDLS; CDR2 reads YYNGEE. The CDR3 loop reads CASSRSPGVGIQETQYF. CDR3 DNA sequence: TGTGCCAGCAGCCGATCCCCGGGTGTGGGGATACAAGAGACCCAGTACTTC.

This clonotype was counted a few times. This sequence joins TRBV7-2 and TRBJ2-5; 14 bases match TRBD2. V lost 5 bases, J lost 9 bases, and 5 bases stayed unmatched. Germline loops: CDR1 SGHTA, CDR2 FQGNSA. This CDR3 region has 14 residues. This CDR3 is CASSPRTSGGSQYF. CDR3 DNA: TGTGCCAGCAGCCCGCGGACTAGCGGGGGGTCCCAGTACTTC.

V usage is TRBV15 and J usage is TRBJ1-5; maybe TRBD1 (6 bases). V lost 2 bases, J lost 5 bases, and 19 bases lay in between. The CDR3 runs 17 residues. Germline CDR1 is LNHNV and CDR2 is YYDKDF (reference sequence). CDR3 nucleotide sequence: TGTGCCACCAGCAGACATCCTAGGGGGGCCTCGGATCAGCCCCAGCATTTT. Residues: CATSRHPRGASDQPQHF.

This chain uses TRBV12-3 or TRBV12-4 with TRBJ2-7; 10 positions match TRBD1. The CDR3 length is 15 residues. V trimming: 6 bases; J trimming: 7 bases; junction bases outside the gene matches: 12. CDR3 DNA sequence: TGTGCCAGCAGACCCTTCGGGACAGGGGACAATGAGCAGTACTTC. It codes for CASRPFGTGDNEQYF.

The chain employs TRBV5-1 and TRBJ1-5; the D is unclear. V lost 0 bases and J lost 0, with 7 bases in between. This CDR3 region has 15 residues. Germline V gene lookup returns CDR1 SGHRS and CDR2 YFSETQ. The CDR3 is CASSLAGYSNQPQHF. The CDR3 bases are TGCGCCAGCAGCTTGGCGGGGTATAGCAATCAGCCCCAGCATTTT.

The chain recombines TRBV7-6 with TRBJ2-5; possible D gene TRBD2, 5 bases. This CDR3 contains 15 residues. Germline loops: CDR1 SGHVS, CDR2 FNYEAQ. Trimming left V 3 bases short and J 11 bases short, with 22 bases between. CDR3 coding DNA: TGTGCCAGCAGCTTCCTACGGGGTCCAGCCCGAGAGCAGTACTTC. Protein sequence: CASSFLRGPAREQYF.

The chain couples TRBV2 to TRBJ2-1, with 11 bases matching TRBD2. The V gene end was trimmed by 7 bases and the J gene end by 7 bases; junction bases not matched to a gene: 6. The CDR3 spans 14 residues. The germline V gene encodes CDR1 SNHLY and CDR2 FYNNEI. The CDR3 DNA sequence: TGTGCCAGCATGCTCCTAGCGGGGGGTAATGAGCAGTTCTTC. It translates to CASMLLAGGNEQFF.

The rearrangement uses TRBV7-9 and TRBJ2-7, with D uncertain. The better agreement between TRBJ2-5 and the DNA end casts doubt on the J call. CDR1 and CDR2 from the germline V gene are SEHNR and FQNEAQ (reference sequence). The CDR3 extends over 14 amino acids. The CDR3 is CASSPPSPKETQYF. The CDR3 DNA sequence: TGTGCCAGCAGCCCCCCGTCCCCAAAAGAGACCCAGTACTTC.

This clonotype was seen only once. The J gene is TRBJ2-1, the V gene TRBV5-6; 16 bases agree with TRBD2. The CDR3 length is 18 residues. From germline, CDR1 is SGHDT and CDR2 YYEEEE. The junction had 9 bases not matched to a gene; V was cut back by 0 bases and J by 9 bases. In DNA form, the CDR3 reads TGTGCCAGCAGCTTGGAGCTGGGACTAGCGGGGGGGCCTAGTGAGCAGTTCTTC. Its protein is CASSLELGLAGGPSEQFF.

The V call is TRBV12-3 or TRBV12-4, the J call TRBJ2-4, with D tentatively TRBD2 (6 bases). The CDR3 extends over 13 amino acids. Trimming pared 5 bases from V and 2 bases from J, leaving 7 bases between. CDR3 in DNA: TGTGCCAGCAGTCGGGAGTCCAAAAACATTCAGTACTTC. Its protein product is CASSRESKNIQYF.

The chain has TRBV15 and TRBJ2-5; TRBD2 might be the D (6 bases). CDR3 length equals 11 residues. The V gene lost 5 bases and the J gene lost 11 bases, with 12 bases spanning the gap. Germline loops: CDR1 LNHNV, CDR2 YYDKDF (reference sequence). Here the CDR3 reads CATSEPGEQYF. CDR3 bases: TGTGCCACCAGCGAACCGGGAGAGCAGTACTTC.

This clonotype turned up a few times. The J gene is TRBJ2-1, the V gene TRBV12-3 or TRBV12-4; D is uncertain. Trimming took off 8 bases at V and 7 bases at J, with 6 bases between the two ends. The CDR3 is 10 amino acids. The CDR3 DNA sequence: TGTGCCAGCGCTGGGAATGAGCAGTTCTTC. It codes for CASAGNEQFF.

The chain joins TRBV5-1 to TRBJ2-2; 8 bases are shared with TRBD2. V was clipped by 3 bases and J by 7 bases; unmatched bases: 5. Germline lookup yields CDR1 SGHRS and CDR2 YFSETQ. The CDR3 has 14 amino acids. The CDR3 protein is CASSWGLDDGELFF. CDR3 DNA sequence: TGCGCCAGCAGCTGGGGACTAGACGACGGGGAGCTGTTTTTT. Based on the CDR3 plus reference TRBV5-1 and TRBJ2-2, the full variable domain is KAGVTQTPRYLIKTRGQQVTLSCSPISGHRSVSWYQQTPGQGLQFLFEYFSETQRNKGNFPGRFSGRQFSNSRSEMNVSTLELGDSALYLCASSWGLDDGELFFGEGSRLTVL.

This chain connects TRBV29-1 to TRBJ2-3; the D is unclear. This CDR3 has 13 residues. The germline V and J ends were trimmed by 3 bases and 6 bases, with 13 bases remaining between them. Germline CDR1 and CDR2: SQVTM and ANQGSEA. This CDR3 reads CSVDLHSGDTQYF. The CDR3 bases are TGCAGCGTTGACCTACACAGTGGGGATACGCAGTATTTT.

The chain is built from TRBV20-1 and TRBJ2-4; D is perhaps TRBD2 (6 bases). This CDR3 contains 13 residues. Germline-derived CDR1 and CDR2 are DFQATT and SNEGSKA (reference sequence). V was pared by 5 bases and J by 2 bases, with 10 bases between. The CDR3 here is CSAPEGTKNIQYF. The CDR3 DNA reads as TGCAGTGCTCCGGAGGGTACCAAAAACATTCAGTACTTC.

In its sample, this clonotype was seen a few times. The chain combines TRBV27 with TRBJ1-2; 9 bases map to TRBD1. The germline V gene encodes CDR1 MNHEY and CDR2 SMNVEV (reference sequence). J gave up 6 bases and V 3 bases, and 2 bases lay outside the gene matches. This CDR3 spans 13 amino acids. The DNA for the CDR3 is TGTGCCAGCAGTTTCACAGGGGGCCATGGCTACACCTTC. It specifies CASSFTGGHGYTF.

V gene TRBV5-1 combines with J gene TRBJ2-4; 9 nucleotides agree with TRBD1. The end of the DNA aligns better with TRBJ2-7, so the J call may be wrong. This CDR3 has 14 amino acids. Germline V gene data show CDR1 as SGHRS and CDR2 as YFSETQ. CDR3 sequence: CASSLGDRENEQYF. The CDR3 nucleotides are TGCGCCAGCAGCTTGGGGGACAGGGAGAACGAGCAGTACTTC.

Written as DNA, the CDR3 is TGTGCCAGCAGCCAAGATAGTAATGCCTACGAGCAGTACTTC. It translates to CASSQDSNAYEQYF. The chain uses TRBV4-2 and TRBJ2-7; D call uncertain. V was shortened by 0 bases and J by 2 bases, with 8 bases between the two germline ends. The CDR3 is 14 residues long. Germline assignment: CDR1 LGHNA and CDR2 YNFKEQ.

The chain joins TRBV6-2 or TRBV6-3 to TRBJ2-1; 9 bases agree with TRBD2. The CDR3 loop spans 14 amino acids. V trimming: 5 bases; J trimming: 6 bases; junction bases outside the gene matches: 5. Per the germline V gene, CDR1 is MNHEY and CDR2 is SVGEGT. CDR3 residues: CASSLGLAPNEQFF. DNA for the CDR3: TGTGCCAGCAGTCTCGGACTAGCGCCCAATGAGCAGTTCTTC.

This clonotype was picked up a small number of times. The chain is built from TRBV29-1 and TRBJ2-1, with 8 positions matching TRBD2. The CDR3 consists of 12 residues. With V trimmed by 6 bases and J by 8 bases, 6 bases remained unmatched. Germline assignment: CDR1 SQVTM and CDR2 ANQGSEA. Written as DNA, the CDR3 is TGCAGCGTGGCCGGGGGGGGCGATGAGCAGTTCTTC. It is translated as CSVAGGGDEQFF.

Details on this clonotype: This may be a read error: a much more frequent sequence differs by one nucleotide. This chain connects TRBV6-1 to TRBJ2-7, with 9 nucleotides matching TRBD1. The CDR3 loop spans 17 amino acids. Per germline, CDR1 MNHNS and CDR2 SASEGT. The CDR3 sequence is CVSTGQGFSGSTYEQYF. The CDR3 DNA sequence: TGTGTCAGCACGGGACAGGGATTCAGTGGTTCTACCTACGAGCAGTACTTC.

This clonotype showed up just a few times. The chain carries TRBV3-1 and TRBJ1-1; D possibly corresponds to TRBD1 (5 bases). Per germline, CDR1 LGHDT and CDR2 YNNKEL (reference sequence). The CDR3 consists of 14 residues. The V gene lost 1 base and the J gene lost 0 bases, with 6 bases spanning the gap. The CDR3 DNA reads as TGTGCCAGCAGCCAAGGGGGCGTGAACACTGAAGCTTTCTTT. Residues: CASSQGGVNTEAFF.

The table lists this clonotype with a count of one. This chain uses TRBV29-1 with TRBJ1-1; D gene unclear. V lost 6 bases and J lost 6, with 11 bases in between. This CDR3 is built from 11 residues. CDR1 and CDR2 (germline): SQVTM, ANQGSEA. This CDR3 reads CSVVNAAEAFF. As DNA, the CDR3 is TGCAGCGTCGTAAACGCCGCTGAAGCTTTCTTT.

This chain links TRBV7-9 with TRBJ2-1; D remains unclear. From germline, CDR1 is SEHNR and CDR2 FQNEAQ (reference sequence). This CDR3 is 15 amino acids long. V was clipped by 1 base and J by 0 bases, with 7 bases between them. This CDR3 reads CASSLVRYSYNEQFF. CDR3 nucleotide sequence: TGTGCCAGCAGCTTAGTGAGGTACTCCTACAATGAGCAGTTCTTC.

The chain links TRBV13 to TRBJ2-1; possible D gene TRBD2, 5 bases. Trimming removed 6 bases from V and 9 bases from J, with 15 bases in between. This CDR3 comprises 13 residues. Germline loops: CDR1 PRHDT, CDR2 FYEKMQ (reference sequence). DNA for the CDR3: TGTGCCAGCAGAGGGCTAGGGCGGGCTGAGCAGTTCTTC. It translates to CASRGLGRAEQFF.

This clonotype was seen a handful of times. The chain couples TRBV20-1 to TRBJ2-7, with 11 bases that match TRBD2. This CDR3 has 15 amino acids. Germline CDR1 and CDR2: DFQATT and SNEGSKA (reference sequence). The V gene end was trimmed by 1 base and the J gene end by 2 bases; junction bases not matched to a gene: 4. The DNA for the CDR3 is TGCAGTGCTAGAGGACTAGCGGGAAACCCCTACGAGCAGTACTTC. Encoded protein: CSARGLAGNPYEQYF.

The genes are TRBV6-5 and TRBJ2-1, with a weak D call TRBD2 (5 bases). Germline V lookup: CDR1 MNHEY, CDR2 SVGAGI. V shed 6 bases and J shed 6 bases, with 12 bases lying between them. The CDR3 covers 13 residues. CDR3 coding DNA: TGTGCCAGCAGAAAGGAGGAAAGCAATGAGCAGTTCTTC. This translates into CASRKEESNEQFF.

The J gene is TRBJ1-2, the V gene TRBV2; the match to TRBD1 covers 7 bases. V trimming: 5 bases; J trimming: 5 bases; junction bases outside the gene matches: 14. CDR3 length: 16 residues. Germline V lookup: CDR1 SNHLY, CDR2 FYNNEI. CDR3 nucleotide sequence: TGTGCCAGCAGTCCAACGACAGGGCTAACAGGGTATGGCTACACCTTC. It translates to CASSPTTGLTGYGYTF.